The 9 T cell receptor beta chains presented below share a single source sample, sequenced in a study of CD8+CD57+ T cells in acquired aplastic anemia. The sequenced patients had an expansion of CD8+CD57+ cells seen by flow cytometry. The template used for profiling TCR beta VDJ and CDR3 was genomic DNA. TCRdb fed the reads into MiXCR, producing one record per CDR3 protein. The data hold 250,000 to 350,000 distinct CDR3 sequences, with roughly 61% observed a single time. The specimen sequenced was sorted CD4+, CD8+, or CD8+CD57+ T cells (not recorded which) from PBMCs. These receptors were taken from a human donor with aplastic anemia.

This clonotype was counted at least ten times. The genes are TRBV12-3 or TRBV12-4 and TRBJ1-2, with 9 bases lining up with TRBD1. The CDR3 spans 14 residues. The junction had 8 bases not matched to a gene; V was cut back by 6 bases and J by 6 bases. The CDR3 region is CASSLGQGSHGYTF. The CDR3 region has the DNA TGTGCCAGCAGCCTAGGACAGGGGAGTCATGGCTACACCTTC.

Only one count was recorded for this clonotype. The V call is TRBV20-1, the J call TRBJ2-7; 11 bases align to TRBD2. The CDR3 contains 13 residues. V lost 7 bases to trimming and J lost 2 bases; unmatched junction nucleotides: 4. Germline lookup yields CDR1 DFQATT and CDR2 SNEGSKA (reference sequence). The CDR3 region has the DNA TGCAGTGAGCGACTAGCGGGAACCTACGAGCAGTACTTC. Its translation: CSERLAGTYEQYF.

This chain joins TRBV19 and TRBJ1-5; D is unresolved. The CDR3 length is 12 residues. V gave up 2 bases and J gave up 9 bases, with 8 bases separating them. Germline CDR1 reads LNHDA; CDR2 reads SQIVND (reference sequence). The CDR3 DNA reads TGTGCCAGTAGTATACTGAAGGGGCCCCAGCATTTT. Its translation: CASSILKGPQHF. Based on the CDR3 plus reference TRBV19 and TRBJ1-5, the full variable domain is DGGITQSPKYLFRKEGQNVTLSCEQNLNHDAMYWYRQDPGQGLRLIYYSQIVNDFQKGDIAEGYSVSREKKESFPLTVTSAQKNPTAFYLCASSILKGPQHFGDGTRLSIL.

The chain joins TRBV3-1 to TRBJ2-5; tentative D call: TRBD1 (6 bases). The V end was cut by 5 bases, the J end by 5 bases, with 18 bases between. The germline gives CDR1 LGHDT, CDR2 YNNKEL (reference sequence). The CDR3 extends over 15 amino acids. The CDR3 loop is CASSSGTQSRETQYF. DNA for the CDR3: TGTGCCAGCAGCTCCGGGACACAGTCGCGGGAGACCCAGTACTTC.

The table lists this clonotype with a few counts. V and J are TRBV10-3 and TRBJ1-6; D gene unclear. V lost 3 bases to trimming and J lost 7 bases, with 10 bases between them. This CDR3 is 14 amino acids long. The germline CDR1 and CDR2 sequences are ENHRY and SYGVKD. CDR3 nucleotide sequence: TGTGCCATCAGTGATCTTTCGGAGAATTCACCCCTCCACTTT. Protein sequence: CAISDLSENSPLHF.

In regard to this clonotype: A much larger clone differs by one base, so this may be a read error. This sequence joins TRBV2 and TRBJ1-1; 10 bases line up with TRBD1. This CDR3 comprises 15 residues. In germline, CDR1 is SNHLY, CDR2 FYNNEI. For the CDR3, the DNA is TGTGCCAGCAGGGGGACAGGGGCGGGTCAGAATGAAGCTCTCTTT. Its translation: CASRGTGAGQNEALF. Full variable domain (outside the CDR3, taken from reference TRBV2 and TRBJ1-1): EPEVTQTPSHQVTQMGQEVILRCVPISNHLYFYWYRQILGQKVEFLVSFYNNEISEKSEIFDDQFSVERPDGSNFTLKIRSTKLEDSAMYFCASRGTGAGQNEALFGQGTRLTVV.

Comments on this clonotype: An end of the junction does not agree with germline; a read error may underlie this. V is TRBV2 and J is TRBJ2-2; 7 bases are shared with TRBD1. CDR3 length: 13 residues. CDR1 SNHLY and CDR2 FYNNEI come from the germline V gene. The CDR3 DNA reads as TGTGCCACCAGTCTCAGGGGGACCGGGGAGCTGTTTTTT. Its protein is CATSLRGTGELFF.

This clonotype showed up many times. The chain has TRBV6-5 and TRBJ2-3; 11 bases are shared with TRBD2. V trimming: 5 bases; J trimming: 3 bases; junction bases outside the gene matches: 7. The CDR3 extends over 16 amino acids. Germline V CDR1 and CDR2: MNHEY, SVGAGI. CDR3 in amino acids: CASSGRLAGPTDTQYF. In nucleotides, the CDR3 is TGTGCCAGCAGTGGAAGACTAGCGGGACCGACAGATACGCAGTATTTT.

This chain uses TRBV4-1 with TRBJ2-3, with D unclear. The V end was cut by 1 base, the J end by 6 bases, with 5 bases between. Germline values: CDR1 MGHRA, CDR2 YSYEKL. The CDR3 is 12 amino acids. CDR3 in amino acids: CASSQGLDTQYF. The CDR3 DNA sequence: TGCGCCAGCAGCCAAGGACTCGATACGCAGTATTTT.